These 19 T cell receptor beta chains originate from one sample sequenced in a study of sequential checkpoint blockade in melanoma (dated by TCRdb to between 2018 and 2021). Library preparation employed the immunoSEQ multiplex PCR assay. TCRdb holds this immuneACCESS table with in-frame rearrangements only. Some clones are missing; in checked studies, unresolved V genes explain under half, and the rest has no known cause. The sample table holds 10,000 to 15,000 clones, of which less than 75% were seen once. The ten largest clones add up to approximately 22% of the sample. The label giving this sample's treatment or condition can be read as: randomized to nivolumab then ipilimumab (arm A) or the reverse (arm B). The sequencing here drew on CD8+ T cells sorted from blood (inferred from file names), taken from a patient given nivolumab and ipilimumab in sequence. The receptor set was obtained from a human donor with melanoma.

The chain combines TRBV28 with TRBJ2-7; 9 nucleotides match TRBD1. V was pared by 3 bases and J by 4 bases, with 1 base of the junction left unmatched. This CDR3 has 13 residues. Germline CDR1 is MDHEN and CDR2 is SYDVKM. The CDR3 DNA is TGTGCCAGCAGTTTGGACAGGGGATACGAGCAGTACTTC. As protein: CASSLDRGYEQYF.

This chain links TRBV5-1 with TRBJ2-1; 10 nucleotides align to TRBD2. Germline CDR1 reads SGHRS; CDR2 reads YFSETQ. Trimming took 4 bases from V and 8 from J; bases not matched to a gene: 9. The CDR3 consists of 15 residues. The CDR3 region is CASSTAGGGGYEQFF. DNA of the CDR3: TGCGCCAGCAGCACAGCGGGAGGGGGAGGATATGAGCAGTTCTTC.

This chain connects TRBV5-4 to TRBJ2-7; 7 bases line up with TRBD1. V shed 4 bases and J 5 bases; nucleotides not matched to a gene: 6. This CDR3 has 13 amino acids. From germline, CDR1 is SGHNT and CDR2 YYREEE (reference sequence). The CDR3, as DNA: TGTGCCAGCAGCGGGGGACAGACCCACGAGCAGTACTTC. The encoded protein is CASSGGQTHEQYF. The full variable domain, its missing parts supplied by reference TRBV5-4 and TRBJ2-7, is ETGVTQSPTHLIKTRGQQVTLRCSSQSGHNTVSWYQQALGQGPQFIFQYYREEENGRGNFPPRFSGLQFPNYSSELNVNALELDDSALYLCASSGGQTHEQYFGPGTRLTVT.

This clone has a handful of counts. The V call is TRBV2, the J call TRBJ2-1; the match to TRBD2 covers 7 bases. Unmatched junction bases numbered 10, after V lost 3 bases and J lost 5 bases. Per the germline V gene, CDR1 is SNHLY and CDR2 is FYNNEI. The CDR3 totals 16 residues. CDR3 sequence: CASSDRAGDPDNEQFF. For the CDR3, the DNA is TGTGCCAGCAGTGACCGGGCGGGAGACCCCGACAATGAGCAGTTCTTC.

This clone occurred a few times. The gene calls are TRBV11-2 and TRBJ2-7; the D is unclear. V lost 3 bases to trimming and J lost 4 bases, with 7 bases between them. This CDR3 comprises 12 residues. Per the germline V gene, CDR1 is SGHAT and CDR2 is FQNNGV. DNA for the CDR3: TGTGCCAGCAGCTTCGTTGAGTACGAGCAGTACTTC. This codes for CASSFVEYEQYF. Looking up the rest from reference TRBV11-2 and TRBJ2-7 gives the full variable domain: EAGVAQSPRYKIIEKRQSVAFWCNPISGHATLYWYQQILGQGPKLLIQFQNNGVVDDSQLPKDRFSAERLKGVDSTLKIQPAKLEDSAVYLCASSFVEYEQYFGPGTRLTVT.

J is TRBJ2-2 and V is TRBV6-5, with D unresolved. V was pared by 8 bases and J by 2 bases, with 6 bases between. The CDR3 is 12 residues long. Germline lookup yields CDR1 MNHEY and CDR2 SVGAGI. The CDR3 sequence is CASEANTGELFF. Here the CDR3 DNA reads TGTGCCAGCGAGGCCAACACCGGGGAGCTGTTTTTT.

The chain recombines TRBV27 with TRBJ1-1; 11 nucleotides align to TRBD1. The CDR3 extends over 16 amino acids. The germline gives CDR1 MNHEY, CDR2 SMNVEV (reference sequence). With V trimmed by 0 bases and J by 4 bases, 4 bases remained unmatched. The CDR3 region has the DNA TGTGCCAGCAGTTTATCGGGACAGGGGGTATTCACTGAAGCTTTCTTT. Translating gives CASSLSGQGVFTEAFF.

The chain is built from TRBV19 and TRBJ2-7; 9 nucleotides align to TRBD1. V was pared by 3 bases and J by 4 bases, with 4 bases of the junction left unmatched. The CDR3 loop spans 14 amino acids. In germline, CDR1 is LNHDA, CDR2 SQIVND (reference sequence). The CDR3 DNA follows: TGTGCCAGTAGTATCGGGACAGGGACTTACGAGCAGTACTTC. Its translation: CASSIGTGTYEQYF.

V usage is TRBV30 and J usage is TRBJ2-5; D is possibly TRBD2 (6 bases). Germline V gives CDR1 GTSNPN, CDR2 SVGIG (reference sequence). Trimming took 1 base from V and 4 from J, leaving 13 bases between them. The CDR3 extends over 14 amino acids. CDR3 nucleotides: TGTGCCTGGAGTGGACGGGGGAGGAGAGAGACCCAGTACTTC. This codes for CAWSGRGRRETQYF.

The J gene is TRBJ2-1, the V gene TRBV6-5, with D possibly TRBD1 on 6 matching bases. The CDR3 is 13 amino acids. Germline values: CDR1 MNHEY, CDR2 SVGAGI. V gave up 2 bases and J gave up 10 bases, with 12 bases separating them. CDR3 amino acids: CASSYDRIGEQFF. Here the CDR3 DNA reads TGTGCCAGCAGTTACGACAGGATAGGCGAGCAGTTCTTC.

The chain recombines TRBV9 with TRBJ2-3; 7 positions match TRBD1. The CDR3 has 15 amino acids. In germline, CDR1 is SGDLS, CDR2 YYNGEE. Germline trimming cut 0 bases from V and 0 bases from J; bases unmatched to any gene: 1. CDR3 DNA: TGTGCCAGCAGCGTAGAGGGGGCTAGCACAGATACGCAGTATTTT. It specifies CASSVEGASTDTQYF.

The CDR3 DNA reads as TGTGCCAGCTCACCCGAAGGGGCCTATGAGCAGTTCTTC. Translation gives CASSPEGAYEQFF. V is TRBV18 and J is TRBJ2-1; tentative D call: TRBD1 (5 bases). CDR1 and CDR2 from the germline V gene are KGHSH and LQKENI. The germline V and J ends were trimmed by 3 bases and 8 bases, with 11 bases remaining between them. The CDR3 consists of 13 residues.

This clone was counted once. This sequence joins TRBV11-2 and TRBJ2-7, with 11 bases identical to TRBD2. Trimming cost V 0 bases and J 0 bases; bases outside gene matches: 4. The germline CDR1 and CDR2 sequences are SGHAT and FQNNGV. The CDR3 runs to 17 residues. CDR3: CASSLELAGETSYEQYF. Written as DNA, the CDR3 is TGTGCCAGCAGCTTAGAACTAGCGGGAGAGACCTCCTACGAGCAGTACTTC.

This clone was recorded a few times. The chain recombines TRBV5-5 with TRBJ1-5, with 8 nucleotides matching TRBD1. Losses at the gene ends were 3 bases for V and 1 base for J; bases not matched to a gene: 3. Germline-derived CDR1 and CDR2 are SGHKS and YYEKEE (reference sequence). The CDR3 loop spans 15 amino acids. The CDR3 nucleotides are TGTGCCAGCAGCTGGACAGGGAACAGCAATCAGCCCCAGCATTTT. Its translation is CASSWTGNSNQPQHF.

This clone was observed a handful of times. The chain couples TRBV7-2 to TRBJ2-7, with a tentative D call TRBD2 (6 bases). Trimming pared 3 bases from V and 2 bases from J, leaving 11 bases between. This CDR3 has 14 amino acids. The germline CDR1 and CDR2 sequences are SGHTA and FQGNSA. The CDR3 spells CASSFYGSTYEQYF. The CDR3 DNA reads TGTGCCAGCAGCTTCTACGGGAGTACCTACGAGCAGTACTTC.

The rearrangement links TRBV5-8 to TRBJ2-5, with 14 positions matching TRBD2. The J call may be mistaken, given a closer DNA end match to TRBJ2-7. The CDR3 covers 16 residues. Germline CDR1 and CDR2: SGHTS and YDEGEE. DNA for the CDR3: TGTGCCAGCAGCCCCGGGACTAGCGGGAGAGGCTACGAGCAGTACTTC. This gives the protein CASSPGTSGRGYEQYF.

This clone came up a few times. Only one base separates this from a far larger clonotype, so it likely reflects a read error. The same CDR3 also results from other DNA sequences found in this sample. CDR3 sequence: CASMFSLGKQFF. CDR3 DNA sequence: TGTGCCAGCATGTTCAGTCTAGGCAAGCAGTTCTTC. V and J are TRBV2 and TRBJ2-1; no definite D call. The CDR3 totals 12 residues. The germline V gene encodes CDR1 SNHLY and CDR2 FYNNEI. V was cut by 7 bases and J by 11 bases, with 15 bases left in between.

The chain combines TRBV9 with TRBJ2-7; 10 nucleotides align to TRBD1. Germline-derived CDR1 and CDR2 are SGDLS and YYNGEE. The trim removed 4 bases at V and 5 bases at J, leaving 6 bases unmatched. The CDR3 consists of 14 residues. The chain's CDR3 is CASSPGTGVDEQYF. As DNA, the CDR3 is TGTGCCAGCAGCCCAGGGACAGGGGTGGACGAGCAGTACTTC.

The count of this clone is one. The chain links TRBV10-3 to TRBJ1-5; no reliable D call. The V end lost 0 bases, the J end lost 0 bases, and 12 bases lay between the germline ends. Germline CDR1 reads ENHRY; CDR2 reads SYGVKD. The CDR3 runs 17 residues. DNA for the CDR3: TGTGCCATCAGTGAGTCCGGGGAGGCGTATAGCAATCAGCCCCAGCATTTT. Protein: CAISESGEAYSNQPQHF.